Following are 7 T cell receptor beta chains from one sample sequenced in a study of blood T cell repertoires in COVID-19. Sequencing used immunoSEQ multiplex PCR; TCRdb keeps in-frame clones, though not all of them. The repertoire holds a few hundred thousand clones, approximately 88% seen once, with over 6% in the top ten. Sample: peripheral blood. The receptors come from a woman in her 30s who had recovered from COVID-19.

V and J are TRBV19 and TRBJ1-1, with 9 nucleotides matching TRBD1. Germline CDR1 is LNHDA and CDR2 is SQIVND (reference sequence). V dropped 7 bases and J dropped 11; count of bases not matched to a gene: 11. CDR3 length: 13 residues. The CDR3 sequence is CASTKPGQGTAFF. CDR3 coding DNA: TGTGCCAGTACTAAACCGGGACAGGGAACCGCTTTCTTT.

This chain links TRBV27 with TRBJ2-7; D is perhaps TRBD1 (6 bases). V lost 7 bases and J lost 3, with 16 bases in between. CDR1 MNHEY and CDR2 SMNVEV come from the germline V gene (reference sequence). This CDR3 spans 14 amino acids. Here the CDR3 reads CASTLGRGNYEQYF. CDR3 sequence (DNA): TGTGCCAGCACACTGGGCAGGGGAAACTACGAGCAGTACTTC.

V and J are TRBV28 and TRBJ2-5; 8 bases are shared with TRBD2. With 8 bases clipped from V and 7 bases from J, the junction kept 15 bases outside the gene matches. This CDR3 contains 15 residues. Germline CDR1 reads MDHEN; CDR2 reads SYDVKM. The CDR3 protein is CASDRRAGARGTQYF. The CDR3 DNA reads as TGTGCCAGCGACAGAAGAGCGGGGGCGCGGGGGACCCAGTACTTC.

This rearrangement joins TRBV11-2 to TRBJ2-6; D might be TRBD2 (5 bases). The ends were cut back, 8 bases at V and 0 bases at J, with 11 bases in the middle. Germline V CDR1 and CDR2: SGHAT, FQNNGV. The CDR3 consists of 15 residues. CDR3 sequence: CASRGYHSGANVLTF. For the CDR3, the DNA is TGTGCCAGCCGAGGGTACCACTCTGGGGCCAACGTCCTGACTTTC.

The CDR3 sequence is CASSLLHGGTGEQYF. In DNA, the CDR3 is TGTGCCAGCAGCTTACTTCACGGAGGCACGGGAGAGCAGTACTTC. The chain combines TRBV11-2 with TRBJ2-7, with TRBD2 as a possible D gene (5 bases). V was pared by 2 bases and J by 7 bases, with 18 bases between. Germline V gene sequence: CDR1 SGHAT, CDR2 FQNNGV. The CDR3 length is 15 residues.

The V call is TRBV28, the J call TRBJ1-2, with 7 nucleotides matching TRBD1. The CDR3 loop spans 13 amino acids. Germline V gives CDR1 MDHEN, CDR2 SYDVKM. Trimming at V came to 6 bases and at J to 8 bases, leaving 9 bases not matched to a gene. CDR3 DNA: TGTGCCAGCAGGACAGGGATCACGTACGGCTACACCTTC. Protein sequence: CASRTGITYGYTF.

The J gene is TRBJ1-5, the V gene TRBV28, with D perhaps TRBD1 (6 bases). This CDR3 is built from 23 residues. V was pared by 6 bases and J by 0 bases, with 36 bases between. The germline gives CDR1 MDHEN, CDR2 SYDVKM. The CDR3 bases are TGTGCCAGCAGAGTCGTCTTTCGGACAGCCGGAGAGAGATTATATTTTAGCAATCAGCCCCAGCATTTT. It translates to CASRVVFRTAGERLYFSNQPQHF.